Sequencing of this T cell receptor (beta chain) was carried out in a study of T cell changes during pregnancy in multiple sclerosis. TCRdb's table, derived via immunoSEQ multiplex PCR, lists solely in-frame clones and lacks some. The sample yields about 100,000 clones, around 92% seen once. This CDR3 spans 13 amino acids. Germline loops: CDR1 SQVTM, CDR2 ANQGSEA. Trimming removed 6 bases from V and 2 bases from J, with 11 bases in between. Only a few counts were recorded for this clone. Sample: peripheral blood, taken before pregnancy. The chain couples TRBV29-1 to TRBJ1-3; D possibly corresponds to TRBD1 (6 bases). The receptor was derived from a female donor with multiple sclerosis, enrolled in a pregnancy study. The CDR3 DNA follows: TGCAGCGTGAAGACAGGAACTGGAAACACCATATATTTT. It encodes CSVKTGTGNTIYF. The full variable domain, rest sourced from reference TRBV29-1 and TRBJ1-3, is SAVISQKPSRDICQRGTSLTIQCQVDSQVTMMFWYRQQPGQSLTLIATANQGSEATYESGFVIDKFPISRPNLTFSTLTVSNMSPEDSSIYLCSVKTGTGNTIYFGEGSWLTVV.